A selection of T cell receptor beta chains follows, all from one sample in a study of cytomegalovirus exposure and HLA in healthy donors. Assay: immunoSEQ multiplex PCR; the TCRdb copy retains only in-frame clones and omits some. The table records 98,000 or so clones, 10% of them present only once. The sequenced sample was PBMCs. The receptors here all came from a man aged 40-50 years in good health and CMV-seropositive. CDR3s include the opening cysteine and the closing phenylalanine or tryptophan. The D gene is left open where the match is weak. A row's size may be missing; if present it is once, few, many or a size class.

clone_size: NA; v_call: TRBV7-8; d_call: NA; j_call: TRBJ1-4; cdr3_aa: CASSSIRGREKLFF; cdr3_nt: TGTGCCAGCAGCTCGATCAGGGGACGCGAAAAACTGTTTTTT
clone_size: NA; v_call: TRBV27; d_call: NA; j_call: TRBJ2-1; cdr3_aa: CASSSRRVLALTGEQFF; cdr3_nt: TGTGCCAGCAGTTCCCGGCGGGTCCTAGCGTTGACGGGGGAGCAGTTCTTC
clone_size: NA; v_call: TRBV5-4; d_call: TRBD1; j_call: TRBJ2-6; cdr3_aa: CASSPNSDRRVGDVLTF; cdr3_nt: TGTGCCAGCAGCCCAAATTCGGACAGGCGAGTAGGGGACGTCCTGACTTTC
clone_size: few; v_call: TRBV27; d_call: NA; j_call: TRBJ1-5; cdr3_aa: CASSLRSGIQPQHF; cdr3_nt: TGTGCCAGCAGTTTAAGGTCCGGGATTCAGCCCCAGCATTTT
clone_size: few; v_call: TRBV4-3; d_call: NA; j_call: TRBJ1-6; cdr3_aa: CASSQDFGTGGSPLHF; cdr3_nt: TGCGCCAGCAGCCAAGATTTCGGGACGGGGGGCTCACCCCTCCACTTT
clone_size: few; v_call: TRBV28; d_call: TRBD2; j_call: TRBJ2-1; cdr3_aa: CASSFRTSGIHEQFF; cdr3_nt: TGTGCCAGCAGTTTCCGGACTAGCGGGATCCATGAGCAGTTCTTC
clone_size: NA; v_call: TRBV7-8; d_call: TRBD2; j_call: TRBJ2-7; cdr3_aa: CASSLLAGGTYEQYF; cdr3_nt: TGTGCCAGCAGTTTGCTAGCGGGAGGTACCTACGAGCAGTACTTC
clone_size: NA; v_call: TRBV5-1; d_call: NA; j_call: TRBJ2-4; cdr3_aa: CASSIGFLAKNIQYF; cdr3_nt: TGCGCCAGCAGCATCGGGTTCTTAGCCAAAAACATTCAGTACTTC
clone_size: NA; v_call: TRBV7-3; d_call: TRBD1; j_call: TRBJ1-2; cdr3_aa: CASSLGPTGDGYTF; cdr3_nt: TGTGCCAGCAGCTTAGGGCCGACAGGGGATGGCTACACCTTC
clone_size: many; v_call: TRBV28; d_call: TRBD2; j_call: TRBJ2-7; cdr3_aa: CASHLSGRAGEQYF; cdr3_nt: TGTGCCAGCCATCTTAGCGGGAGGGCCGGCGAGCAGTACTTC
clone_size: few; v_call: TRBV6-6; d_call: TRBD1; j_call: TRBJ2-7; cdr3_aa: CASSYPRRTGNYEQYF; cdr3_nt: TGTGCCAGCAGTTACCCGCGTAGGACAGGGAACTACGAGCAGTACTTC
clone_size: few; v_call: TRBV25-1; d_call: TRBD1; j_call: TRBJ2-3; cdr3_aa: CASSAGQRLEDTDTQYF; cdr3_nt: TGTGCCAGCAGTGCGGGACAGCGCCTGGAGGACACAGATACGCAGTATTTT
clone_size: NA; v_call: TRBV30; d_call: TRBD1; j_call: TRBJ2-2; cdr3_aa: CAWRAQGTGELFF; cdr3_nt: TGTGCCTGGAGAGCACAGGGGACCGGGGAGCTGTTTTTT
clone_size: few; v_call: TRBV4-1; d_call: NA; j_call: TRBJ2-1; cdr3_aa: CASSQERLNSYNEQFF; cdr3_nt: TGCGCCAGCAGCCAAGAGCGACTAAACTCCTACAATGAGCAGTTCTTC